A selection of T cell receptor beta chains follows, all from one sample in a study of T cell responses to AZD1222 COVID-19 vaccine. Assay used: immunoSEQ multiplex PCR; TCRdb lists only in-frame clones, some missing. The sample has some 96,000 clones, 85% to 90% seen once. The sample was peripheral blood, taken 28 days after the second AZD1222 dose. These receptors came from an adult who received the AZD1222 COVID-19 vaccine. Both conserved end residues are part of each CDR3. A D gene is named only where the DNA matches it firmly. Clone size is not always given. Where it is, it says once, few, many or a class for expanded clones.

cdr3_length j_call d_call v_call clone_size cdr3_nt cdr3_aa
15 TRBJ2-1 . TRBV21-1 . TGTGCCAGCAGCTCCACGGGAGACCAGATCAATGAGCAGTTCTTC CASSSTGDQINEQFF
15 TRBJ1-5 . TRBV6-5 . TGTGCCAGCAGTCCCGGACGAACTAGCAATCAGCCCCAGCATTTT CASSPGRTSNQPQHF
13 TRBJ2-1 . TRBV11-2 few TGTGCCAGCAGCTTAAATTCGGTCAATGAGCAGTTCTTC CASSLNSVNEQFF
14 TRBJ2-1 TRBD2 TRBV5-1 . TGCGCCAGCAGATCTAGCGGGAGGTTGGGTGAGCAGTTCTTC CASRSSGRLGEQFF
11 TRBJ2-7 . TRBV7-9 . TGTGCCAGCAGCTCAACAGGGAAACAGTACTTC CASSSTGKQYF
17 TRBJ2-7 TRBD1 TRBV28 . TGTGCCAGCAGTTTAGCGCGAACAGGGGTTGGGTCCAACGAGCAGTACTTC CASSLARTGVGSNEQYF
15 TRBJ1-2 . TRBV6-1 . TGTGCCAGCAGTGATGGGGACCCGTTAAACTATGGCTACACCTTC CASSDGDPLNYGYTF
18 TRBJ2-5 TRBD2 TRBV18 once TGTGCCAGCTCACCGGGCGTAGCGGGAGGAAAGCTAGGGGAGACCCAGTACTTC CASSPGVAGGKLGETQYF
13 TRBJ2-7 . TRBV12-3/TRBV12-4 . TGTGCCAGCAGTTTAGTGAGCTCCTACGAGCAGTACTTC CASSLVSSYEQYF
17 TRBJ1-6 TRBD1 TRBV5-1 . TGCGCCAGCAGCCGCGGGACAGGGACGATTTATAATTCACCCCTCCACTTT CASSRGTGTIYNSPLHF
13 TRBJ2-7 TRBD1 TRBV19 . TGTGCCAGTAGTGTGGACAGGGACTACGAGCAGTACTTC CASSVDRDYEQYF
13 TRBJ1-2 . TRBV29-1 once TGCAGCGTTGAAATCTCGCCAGGGGATGGCTACACCTTC CSVEISPGDGYTF
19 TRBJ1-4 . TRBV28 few TGTGCCAGCAGTGGCCTATCTGATTTGCGGAGAGGCTCCTATCGAAAACTGTTTTTT CASSGLSDLRRGSYRKLFF
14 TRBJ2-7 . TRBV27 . TGTGCCAGCAAACCGGGAGCAAGCTCCTACGAGCAGTACTTC CASKPGASSYEQYF